A selection of T cell receptor beta chains follows, all from one sample in a study of response to subunit inactivated influenza vaccine. TCRdb independently ran MiXCR on the RT-PCR reads; one entry per CDR3 protein. The sample consists of 500,000 to 600,000 distinct CDR3 sequences, about 17% of them appearing once. The starting material was CD4+ T cells sorted from PBMCs, obtained about 23 months after vaccination. These receptors came from a man between 50 and 75 years old who received an inactivated influenza vaccine. Each CDR3 is given with its conserved first and last residue. D genes are given only for firm matches. Size values are once, few and many counts, or a class for expanded clones, and some rows have none.

d_call: TRBD1
j_call: TRBJ2-7
v_call: TRBV14
clone_size: few
cdr3_aa: CASSLLTGVFREQYF
cdr3_nt: TGTGCCAGCAGCCTACTGACAGGGGTCTTTCGCGAGCAGTACTTC

d_call: .
j_call: TRBJ2-5
v_call: TRBV6-2/TRBV6-3
clone_size: .
cdr3_aa: CASSELQRQETQYF
cdr3_nt: TGTGCCAGCAGTGAACTTCAGAGACAAGAGACCCAGTACTTC

d_call: TRBD2
j_call: TRBJ2-3
v_call: TRBV3-1
clone_size: many
cdr3_aa: CASSHTSGRRKDTQYF
cdr3_nt: TGTGCCAGCTCCCACACTAGCGGGAGGCGAAAGGATACGCAGTATTTT

d_call: .
j_call: TRBJ1-1
v_call: TRBV12-3/TRBV12-4
clone_size: few
cdr3_aa: CASSLGEAGLARGYTEAFF
cdr3_nt: TGTGCCAGCAGCCTTGGGGAAGCGGGACTCGCGAGGGGGTACACTGAAGCTTTCTTT

d_call: .
j_call: TRBJ1-2
v_call: TRBV27
clone_size: few
cdr3_aa: CASTLREGYGYTF
cdr3_nt: TGTGCCAGCACCCTCAGGGAAGGCTATGGCTACACCTTC

d_call: .
j_call: TRBJ2-7
v_call: TRBV2
clone_size: .
cdr3_aa: CASNRRGSRSYEQYF
cdr3_nt: TGTGCCAGCAACAGAAGGGGGAGTCGCTCGTACGAGCAGTACTTC

d_call: TRBD1
j_call: TRBJ1-2
v_call: TRBV12-3/TRBV12-4
clone_size: many
cdr3_aa: CASSRSQGADGYTF
cdr3_nt: TGTGCCAGCAGCCGATCACAGGGGGCGGATGGCTACACCTTC

d_call: .
j_call: TRBJ2-4
v_call: TRBV5-1
clone_size: .
cdr3_aa: CASSFDVRGLAKNIQYF
cdr3_nt: TGCGCCAGCAGCTTTGACGTAAGGGGACTAGCCAAAAACATTCAGTACTTC

d_call: TRBD1
j_call: TRBJ2-1
v_call: TRBV3-1
clone_size: few
cdr3_aa: CASSQDRGSGNEQFF
cdr3_nt: TGTGCCAGCAGCCAGGACAGGGGGTCAGGCAATGAGCAGTTCTTC

d_call: TRBD2
j_call: TRBJ2-3
v_call: TRBV4-3
clone_size: .
cdr3_aa: CASSQDLPGRAGPDTQYF
cdr3_nt: TGCGCCAGCAGCCAAGATCTCCCTGGGAGGGCAGGGCCAGATACGCAGTATTTT

d_call: .
j_call: TRBJ1-2
v_call: TRBV7-2
clone_size: once
cdr3_aa: CASSLPGLGYTF
cdr3_nt: TGTGCCAGCAGCTTACCAGGCCTTGGCTACACCTTC

d_call: .
j_call: TRBJ1-1
v_call: TRBV3-1
clone_size: few
cdr3_aa: CASSQPGRATLEAFF
cdr3_nt: TGTGCCAGCAGCCAACCGGGACGAGCTACTCTTGAAGCTTTCTTT

d_call: .
j_call: TRBJ2-5
v_call: TRBV20-1
clone_size: .
cdr3_aa: CSARDGTIIQETQYF
cdr3_nt: TGCAGTGCCCGGGACGGAACTATAATCCAAGAGACCCAGTACTTC

d_call: TRBD2
j_call: TRBJ2-7
v_call: TRBV20-1
clone_size: few
cdr3_aa: CSANGLAGVGDEQYF
cdr3_nt: TGCAGTGCCAACGGACTAGCGGGAGTCGGCGACGAGCAGTACTTC

d_call: TRBD1
j_call: TRBJ1-2
v_call: TRBV20-1
clone_size: few
cdr3_aa: CSARDRGRGRPNYGYTF
cdr3_nt: TGCAGTGCTAGAGATCGGGGCAGGGGGCGACCAAACTATGGCTACACCTTC

d_call: .
j_call: TRBJ2-5
v_call: TRBV20-1
clone_size: many
cdr3_aa: CSALPGGSQETQYF
cdr3_nt: TGCAGTGCCCTTCCCGGGGGAAGCCAAGAGACCCAGTACTTC

d_call: .
j_call: TRBJ1-5
v_call: TRBV20-1
clone_size: few
cdr3_aa: CSAKRGPPLLNQPQHF
cdr3_nt: TGCAGTGCTAAACGGGGTCCACCTCTCTTGAATCAGCCCCAGCATTTT

d_call: TRBD1
j_call: TRBJ2-3
v_call: TRBV20-1
clone_size: .
cdr3_aa: CSKNRGTGDTQYF
cdr3_nt: TGCAGCAAAAACAGGGGCACGGGAGATACGCAGTATTTT

d_call: .
j_call: TRBJ1-1
v_call: TRBV30
clone_size: .
cdr3_aa: CAWRGRGYTEAFF
cdr3_nt: TGTGCCTGGAGGGGGAGGGGGTACACTGAAGCTTTCTTT

d_call: .
j_call: TRBJ2-3
v_call: TRBV28
clone_size: .
cdr3_aa: CASSLVFGRTTDTQYF
cdr3_nt: TGTGCCAGCAGTTTAGTTTTTGGCAGAACCACAGATACGCAGTATTTT

d_call: .
j_call: TRBJ2-7
v_call: TRBV28
clone_size: once
cdr3_aa: CASSLVGFGEQYF
cdr3_nt: TGTGCCAGCAGTTTAGTGGGATTCGGCGAGCAGTACTTC

d_call: .
j_call: TRBJ2-1
v_call: TRBV7-6
clone_size: few
cdr3_aa: CASSLEASSSYNEQFF
cdr3_nt: TGTGCCAGCAGCTTAGAGGCTAGCTCCTCCTACAATGAGCAGTTCTTC

d_call: .
j_call: TRBJ2-3
v_call: TRBV29-1
clone_size: .
cdr3_aa: CSVRGLRSTDTQYF
cdr3_nt: TGCAGCGTTCGCGGACTGCGAAGCACAGATACGCAGTATTTT

d_call: .
j_call: TRBJ1-2
v_call: TRBV6-2/TRBV6-3
clone_size: .
cdr3_aa: CASSYPKLYGYTF
cdr3_nt: TGTGCCAGCAGTTACCCTAAGCTCTATGGCTACACCTTC

d_call: TRBD2
j_call: TRBJ2-1
v_call: TRBV25-1
clone_size: .
cdr3_aa: CASRGSSGSGSYNEQFF
cdr3_nt: TGTGCCAGCAGGGGCTCTAGCGGGAGTGGGTCCTACAATGAGCAGTTCTTC

d_call: .
j_call: TRBJ2-3
v_call: TRBV29-1
clone_size: many
cdr3_aa: CSVDKGRTDTQYF
cdr3_nt: TGCAGCGTTGATAAGGGGCGGACAGATACGCAGTATTTT

d_call: .
j_call: TRBJ2-1
v_call: TRBV24-1
clone_size: few
cdr3_aa: CATSAGTYNEQFF
cdr3_nt: TGTGCCACCAGTGCGGGAACCTACAATGAGCAGTTCTTC

d_call: .
j_call: TRBJ2-7
v_call: TRBV29-1
clone_size: few
cdr3_aa: CSVEGRKSYEQYF
cdr3_nt: TGCAGCGTTGAAGGGCGGAAGAGCTACGAGCAGTACTTC

d_call: TRBD1
j_call: TRBJ2-4
v_call: TRBV12-3/TRBV12-4
clone_size: many
cdr3_aa: CASSWGQGAIQYF
cdr3_nt: TGTGCCAGCAGCTGGGGACAGGGAGCCATTCAGTACTTC

d_call: TRBD1
j_call: TRBJ2-2
v_call: TRBV10-1
clone_size: few
cdr3_aa: CASSRDRGRITGELFF
cdr3_nt: TGCGCCAGCAGCCGGGACAGGGGTCGGATCACCGGGGAGCTGTTTTTT

d_call: .
j_call: TRBJ1-5
v_call: TRBV4-1
clone_size: few
cdr3_aa: CASSRGPGPQPQHF
cdr3_nt: TGCGCCAGCAGCCGGGGGCCAGGGCCCCAGCCCCAGCATTTT

d_call: .
j_call: TRBJ2-7
v_call: TRBV14
clone_size: many
cdr3_aa: CASSQDGTGIEQYF
cdr3_nt: TGTGCCAGCAGCCAGGACGGTACAGGGATCGAGCAGTACTTC

d_call: .
j_call: TRBJ2-7
v_call: TRBV20-1
clone_size: few
cdr3_aa: CSGKDKLYRPYF
cdr3_nt: TGCAGTGGTAAGGACAAGCTTTACCGACCGTACTTC

d_call: TRBD1
j_call: TRBJ2-1
v_call: TRBV5-1
clone_size: few
cdr3_aa: CASRGQGRLDEQFF
cdr3_nt: TGCGCCAGCAGGGGACAGGGGAGGCTGGATGAGCAGTTCTTC

d_call: TRBD1
j_call: TRBJ2-3
v_call: TRBV29-1
clone_size: .
cdr3_aa: CSVAPGGMGDTQYF
cdr3_nt: TGCAGCGTTGCCCCAGGGGGCATGGGAGATACGCAGTATTTT

d_call: TRBD2
j_call: TRBJ2-1
v_call: TRBV12-5
clone_size: few
cdr3_aa: CASGISGGEQFF
cdr3_nt: TGTGCTAGTGGAATTAGCGGGGGTGAGCAGTTCTTC

d_call: .
j_call: TRBJ2-3
v_call: TRBV20-1
clone_size: few
cdr3_aa: CSAQGASPQFTDTQYF
cdr3_nt: TGCAGTGCTCAGGGAGCTTCTCCTCAATTCACAGATACGCAGTATTTT

d_call: .
j_call: TRBJ2-2
v_call: TRBV4-3
clone_size: few
cdr3_aa: CASSQEGNRRGAGELFF
cdr3_nt: TGCGCCAGCAGCCAAGAGGGAAATCGTCGTGGGGCCGGGGAGCTGTTTTTT

d_call: .
j_call: TRBJ2-1
v_call: TRBV4-2
clone_size: many
cdr3_aa: CASSQLLAVSYNEQFF
cdr3_nt: TGTGCCAGCAGCCAACTCCTCGCGGTCTCCTACAATGAGCAGTTCTTC

d_call: TRBD1
j_call: TRBJ2-1
v_call: TRBV29-1
clone_size: few
cdr3_aa: CSTGQARSSYNEQFF
cdr3_nt: TGCAGCACGGGACAGGCGAGGAGCTCCTACAATGAGCAGTTCTTC